What follows are 27 T cell receptor beta chains derived from one specimen sequenced in a study of blood T cell repertoires in COVID-19. Repertoires were generated with immunoSEQ multiplex PCR, while TCRdb's copy carries only in-frame clones and drops some. There are approximately 50,000 clones in the sample; about 85% occur only once, and 6.5% lies in the top ten. Sequences were obtained from peripheral blood. These receptors were collected from a man in his sixties with acute or convalescent COVID-19.

This clone occurred a few times. This chain connects TRBV15 to TRBJ1-6; 9 bases align to TRBD1. The CDR3 is 14 residues long. Germline lookup yields CDR1 LNHNV and CDR2 YYDKDF (reference sequence). The ends lost 6 bases at V and 9 bases at J; junction bases unmatched: 6. The CDR3 sequence is CATRRTGALSPLHF. The CDR3 DNA follows: TGTGCCACCAGAAGGACAGGGGCCCTTTCACCCCTCCACTTT.

The chain carries TRBV19 and TRBJ2-3, with D possibly matching TRBD2 (5 bases). Deletions cut 3 bases from V and 5 bases from J, with 9 bases between. This CDR3 contains 13 residues. Germline V gene sequence: CDR1 LNHDA, CDR2 SQIVND (reference sequence). In nucleotides, the CDR3 is TGTGCCAGTAGTATCGTTCGGGGAGATACGCAGTATTTT. Translation gives CASSIVRGDTQYF. The whole variable domain, remainder taken from reference TRBV19 and TRBJ2-3, is DGGITQSPKYLFRKEGQNVTLSCEQNLNHDAMYWYRQDPGQGLRLIYYSQIVNDFQKGDIAEGYSVSREKKESFPLTVTSAQKNPTAFYLCASSIVRGDTQYFGPGTRLTVL.

The chain links TRBV6-6 to TRBJ1-5; TRBD1 is a possible D gene (6 bases). Germline V gene data show CDR1 as MNHNY and CDR2 as SVGAGI (reference sequence). V was shortened by 7 bases and J by 8 bases, with 21 bases between the two germline ends. This CDR3 region has 15 residues. The CDR3 nucleotides read TGTGCCAGCACCAAGGGGGGGCCTCCCGGGGAGCCCCAGCATTTT. Its translation is CASTKGGPPGEPQHF.

The chain carries TRBV2 and TRBJ2-7, with a tentative D call TRBD1 (5 bases). The CDR3 covers 13 residues. The germline V and J ends were trimmed by 3 bases and 5 bases, with 11 bases remaining between them. Germline lookup yields CDR1 SNHLY and CDR2 FYNNEI. The DNA for the CDR3 is TGTGCCAGCAGTGACCGCAGGGCCCACGAGCAGTACTTC. It yields the protein CASSDRRAHEQYF.

The chain joins TRBV6-5 to TRBJ1-1; D not certain. This CDR3 has 14 residues. Trimming removed 0 bases from V and 11 bases from J, with 16 bases in between. Germline CDR1 MNHEY, CDR2 SVGAGI. The CDR3 DNA reads as TGTGCCAGCAGTTACTCGAAGGCCCTGGGCATGGCTTTCTTT. It yields the protein CASSYSKALGMAFF.

The rearrangement links TRBV29-1 to TRBJ2-1, with 7 bases aligning to TRBD1. V lost 7 bases, J lost 3 bases, and 9 bases stayed unmatched. This CDR3 has 14 amino acids. Germline lookup yields CDR1 SQVTM and CDR2 ANQGSEA. In DNA, the CDR3 is TGCAGCGCCAGAGACAGGGTCGACTACAATGAGCAGTTCTTC. Translation: CSARDRVDYNEQFF.

This chain joins TRBV5-1 and TRBJ2-2; possibly TRBD1 for D (6 bases). The germline V and J ends were trimmed by 7 bases and 4 bases, with 17 bases remaining between them. Germline V gene sequence: CDR1 SGHRS, CDR2 YFSETQ. The CDR3 length is 15 residues. CDR3 in DNA: TGCGCCAGCGGCGACAGGACACGAAGCACCGGGGAGCTGTTTTTT. This sequence encodes CASGDRTRSTGELFF.

The chain joins TRBV28 to TRBJ2-1; tentatively, D is TRBD2 (6 bases). Trimming took 6 bases from V and 0 from J, leaving 18 bases between them. The V gene's germline CDR1 is MDHEN and CDR2 SYDVKM. This CDR3 region has 17 residues. For the CDR3, the DNA is TGTGCCAGCAGCTACCCTAGCGAACCGAGCTCCTACAATGAGCAGTTCTTC. Protein: CASSYPSEPSSYNEQFF.

The CDR3 nucleotides read TGTGCCAGCACGGGGGGCGGCCATGGCTACACCTTC. Its translation is CASTGGGHGYTF. The genes are TRBV28 and TRBJ1-2; D might be TRBD1 (6 bases). The germline CDR1 and CDR2 sequences are MDHEN and SYDVKM. Trimming pared 7 bases from V and 6 bases from J, leaving 12 bases between. The CDR3 loop spans 12 amino acids.

This clone was seen a few times. V and J are TRBV18 and TRBJ1-1; the match to TRBD1 covers 8 bases. From germline, CDR1 is KGHSH and CDR2 LQKENI. J gave up 5 bases and V 3 bases, and 5 bases lay outside the gene matches. The CDR3 is 14 residues long. For the CDR3, the DNA is TGTGCCAGCTCACCCCAGGGGGCTGGGACTGAAGCTTTCTTT. Its protein product is CASSPQGAGTEAFF.

The V and J genes are TRBV6-2 or TRBV6-3 and TRBJ1-1; D not certain. CDR1 MNHEY and CDR2 SVGEGT come from the germline V gene. V was trimmed by 0 bases and J by 4 bases, leaving 15 bases between them. This CDR3 spans 16 amino acids. The CDR3 nucleotides read TGTGCCAGCAGTTACTCCCCGTCAGTGAAGATCACTGAAGCTTTCTTT. It encodes CASSYSPSVKITEAFF.

The chain joins TRBV10-3 to TRBJ1-3; 9 nucleotides agree with TRBD1. V lost 6 bases to trimming and J lost 0 bases; unmatched junction nucleotides: 3. The CDR3 loop spans 15 amino acids. Germline values: CDR1 ENHRY, CDR2 SYGVKD. CDR3: CAIRGQGISGNTIYF. In DNA, the CDR3 is TGTGCCATCAGGGGACAGGGAATCTCTGGAAACACCATATATTTT.

The genes are TRBV24-1 and TRBJ2-1, with 9 bases lining up with TRBD1. This CDR3 has 16 residues. The V gene end was trimmed by 4 bases and the J gene end by 8 bases; junction bases not matched to a gene: 11. Germline loops: CDR1 KGHDR, CDR2 SFDVKD. CDR3 amino acids: CATSDPGTGFGDEQFF. The CDR3 DNA follows: TGTGCCACCAGTGACCCCGGGACAGGGTTTGGAGATGAGCAGTTCTTC.

The chain recombines TRBV29-1 with TRBJ2-7; 11 bases line up with TRBD2. This CDR3 comprises 15 residues. V gave up 6 bases and J gave up 3 bases; unmatched junction bases: 10. The germline CDR1 and CDR2 sequences are SQVTM and ANQGSEA. The DNA of the CDR3 is TGCAGCGTCCACACTCCGGGACTAGCGGACTACGAGCAGTACTTC. Amino acids: CSVHTPGLADYEQYF.

This chain uses TRBV7-9 with TRBJ1-1; D possibly corresponds to TRBD1 (6 bases). The CDR3 spans 15 residues. Germline V lookup: CDR1 SEHNR, CDR2 FQNEAQ (reference sequence). Between the trimmed V and J ends, which lost 5 bases and 5 bases, there was a span of 18 bases. The CDR3 bases are TGTGCCAGCAGCCCGGAGACAGGCCGAGGGACTGAAGCTTTCTTT. It is translated as CASSPETGRGTEAFF.

The V and J genes are TRBV7-9 and TRBJ2-7; D is unresolved. Germline lookup yields CDR1 SEHNR and CDR2 FQNEAQ (reference sequence). The CDR3 extends over 14 amino acids. V was cut by 3 bases and J by 3 bases, with 12 bases left in between. CDR3 DNA: TGTGCCAGCAGCTTTTCCGCGGTAGACTACGAGCAGTACTTC. As protein: CASSFSAVDYEQYF.

CDR3 in DNA: TGTGCCAGCAGCTCCGGGACAGGGGGAGAGACCCAGTACTTC. Its protein is CASSSGTGGETQYF. V gene TRBV7-9 combines with J gene TRBJ2-5, with 11 nucleotides matching TRBD1. Germline CDR1 is SEHNR and CDR2 is FQNEAQ (reference sequence). J lost 4 bases, V lost 4 bases, and 2 bases had no gene match. The CDR3 contains 14 residues.

This chain joins TRBV3-1 (or the pseudogene TRBV3-2) and TRBJ1-2, with D hard to call. The CDR3 is 12 residues long. Trimming took off 4 bases at V and 2 bases at J, with 5 bases between the two ends. Germline-derived CDR1 and CDR2 are LGHDT and YNNKEL (reference sequence). CDR3 bases: TGTGCCAGCAGCCGCAGGAACTATGGCTACACCTTC. Protein sequence: CASSRRNYGYTF.

This sequence joins TRBV6-5 and TRBJ1-2, with 10 bases aligning to TRBD1. The CDR3 spans 15 residues. The trim removed 5 bases at V and 6 bases at J, leaving 9 bases unmatched. Germline lookup yields CDR1 MNHEY and CDR2 SVGAGI. In DNA form, the CDR3 reads TGTGCCAGCAGTCCCCGACAGGGGGCTCCTAATGGCTACACCTTC. Translation gives CASSPRQGAPNGYTF.

The gene calls are TRBV5-1 and TRBJ2-1, with 10 bases fitting TRBD2. This CDR3 comprises 17 residues. After removal of 0 bases from V and 11 bases from J, the junction contained 14 bases not matched to a gene. The germline CDR1 and CDR2 sequences are SGHRS and YFSETQ. CDR3 sequence (DNA): TGCGCCAGCAGCTTGGCCTCAGCGGGAGGGCCTCAAGGGAAGCAGTTCTTC. Its translation: CASSLASAGGPQGKQFF.

The chain has TRBV5-1 and TRBJ1-2; 8 nucleotides agree with TRBD1. With V trimmed by 4 bases and J by 4 bases, 9 bases remained unmatched. The V gene's germline CDR1 is SGHRS and CDR2 YFSETQ. The CDR3 is 15 residues long. The CDR3 DNA sequence: TGCGCCAGCAGCGCCACAGGGGGGGGAGCCTATGGCTACACCTTC. Encoded protein: CASSATGGGAYGYTF.

The chain is built from TRBV5-1 and TRBJ1-4; TRBD1 agrees at 7 bases. This CDR3 spans 14 amino acids. With V trimmed by 1 base and J by 8 bases, 5 bases remained unmatched. Germline values: CDR1 SGHRS, CDR2 YFSETQ. The CDR3 here is CASSLKGTEEKLFF. The CDR3 nucleotides are TGCGCCAGCAGCTTGAAAGGGACAGAAGAAAAACTGTTTTTT.

This clone was counted between two and nine times. This chain uses TRBV5-1 with TRBJ2-5; TRBD2 matches at 9 bases. Germline assignment: CDR1 SGHRS and CDR2 YFSETQ. CDR3 size: 13 residues. V shed 6 bases, J shed 3 bases, and the junction held 3 bases outside the gene matches. The CDR3 reads CASTLAGKETQYF. The CDR3 region has the DNA TGCGCCAGCACCCTAGCGGGAAAAGAGACCCAGTACTTC.

The chain is built from TRBV28 and TRBJ2-2; 7 bases are shared with TRBD1. The CDR3 runs 17 residues. After removal of 3 bases from V and 0 bases from J, the junction contained 7 bases not matched to a gene. Germline V gives CDR1 MDHEN, CDR2 SYDVKM. The DNA of the CDR3 is TGTGCCAGCAGTTTCCACCTGACAGGGACGAACACCGGGGAGCTGTTTTTT. It codes for CASSFHLTGTNTGELFF.

The J gene is TRBJ2-7, the V gene TRBV15; possible D gene TRBD2, 6 bases. The CDR3 contains 15 residues. The germline V gene has CDR1 LNHNV and CDR2 YYDKDF (reference sequence). V lost 3 bases and J lost 0, with 12 bases in between. DNA of the CDR3: TGTGCCACCAGCAGGCCTGGGGAGGCCTCCTACGAGCAGTACTTC. Protein: CATSRPGEASYEQYF. The full variable domain, with the rest looked up from reference TRBV15 and TRBJ2-7, is DAMVIQNPRYQVTQFGKPVTLSCSQTLNHNVMYWYQQKSSQAPKLLFHYYDKDFNNEADTPDNFQSRRPNTSFCFLDIRSPGLGDTAMYLCATSRPGEASYEQYFGPGTRLTVT.

The rearrangement joins TRBV7-9 to TRBJ2-7, with 9 bases matching TRBD2. Germline CDR1 and CDR2: SEHNR and FQNEAQ (reference sequence). The CDR3 runs 14 residues. The V gene end was trimmed by 1 base and the J gene end by 5 bases; junction bases not matched to a gene: 3. The CDR3 here is CASSLGSGRDEQYF. The CDR3 DNA follows: TGTGCCAGCAGCTTAGGTAGCGGGAGAGACGAGCAGTACTTC.

This chain joins TRBV9 and TRBJ2-1, with TRBD2 matching 7 bases. The CDR3 length is 14 residues. The J segment lost 5 bases and the V segment lost 3 bases, leaving 5 bases of the junction unmatched. Germline V gene sequence: CDR1 SGDLS, CDR2 YYNGEE. The CDR3 here is CASSARDYHNEQFF. The CDR3 coding sequence is TGTGCCAGCAGCGCCCGGGACTACCACAATGAGCAGTTCTTC.